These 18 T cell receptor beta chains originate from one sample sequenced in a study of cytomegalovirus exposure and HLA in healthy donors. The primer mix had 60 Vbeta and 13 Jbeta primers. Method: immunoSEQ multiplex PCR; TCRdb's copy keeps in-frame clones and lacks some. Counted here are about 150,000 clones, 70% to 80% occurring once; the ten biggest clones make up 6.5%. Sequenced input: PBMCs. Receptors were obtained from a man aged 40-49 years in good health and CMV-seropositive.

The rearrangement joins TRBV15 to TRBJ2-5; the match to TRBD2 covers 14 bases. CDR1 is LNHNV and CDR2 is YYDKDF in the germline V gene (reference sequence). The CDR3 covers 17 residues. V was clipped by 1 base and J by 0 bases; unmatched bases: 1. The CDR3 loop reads CATSRGLAGGYQETQYF. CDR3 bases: TGTGCCACCAGCAGAGGACTAGCGGGAGGGTACCAAGAGACCCAGTACTTC.

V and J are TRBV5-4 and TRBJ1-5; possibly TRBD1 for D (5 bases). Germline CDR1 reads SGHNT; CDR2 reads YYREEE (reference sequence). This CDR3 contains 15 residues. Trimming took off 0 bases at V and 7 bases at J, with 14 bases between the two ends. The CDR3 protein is CASSLGRGRGQPQHF. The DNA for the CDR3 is TGTGCCAGCAGCTTGGGGCGGGGGAGGGGACAGCCCCAGCATTTT.

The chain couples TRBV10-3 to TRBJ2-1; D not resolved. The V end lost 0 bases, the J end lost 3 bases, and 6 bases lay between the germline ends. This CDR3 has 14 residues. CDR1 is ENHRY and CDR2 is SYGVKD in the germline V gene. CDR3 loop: CAISESTVYNEQFF. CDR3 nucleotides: TGTGCCATCAGTGAGTCAACAGTCTACAATGAGCAGTTCTTC.

CDR3 in amino acids: CASARGQIPYEQYF. The CDR3 nucleotides are TGTGCTAGTGCCCGGGGACAGATTCCCTACGAGCAGTACTTC. This sequence joins TRBV12-5 and TRBJ2-7; TRBD1 aligns across 7 bases. This CDR3 contains 14 residues. Unmatched junction bases numbered 8, after V lost 7 bases and J lost 2 bases. Germline CDR1 and CDR2: LGHNT and FRNRAP.

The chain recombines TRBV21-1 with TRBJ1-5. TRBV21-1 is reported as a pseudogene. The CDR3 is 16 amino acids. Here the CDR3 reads CASSKKGGTYDQPQHF. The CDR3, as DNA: TGTGCCAGCAGCAAAAAGGGGGGGACGTACGATCAGCCCCAGCATTTT.

CDR3 in amino acids: CASSLEAPGTGTTYGYTF. The CDR3 nucleotides are TGTGCCAGCAGCCTAGAGGCGCCCGGGACAGGGACGACGTATGGCTACACCTTC. This sequence joins TRBV11-1 and TRBJ1-2; 9 bases align to TRBD1. Germline V gene lookup returns CDR1 SGHAT and CDR2 FQDESV (reference sequence). The CDR3 covers 18 residues. After removal of 5 bases from V and 5 bases from J, the junction contained 18 bases not matched to a gene.

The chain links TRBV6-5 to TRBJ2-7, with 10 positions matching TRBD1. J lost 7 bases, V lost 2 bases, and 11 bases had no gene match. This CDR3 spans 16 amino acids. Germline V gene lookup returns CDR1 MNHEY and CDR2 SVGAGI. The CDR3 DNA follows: TGTGCCAGCAGTTACGCTCGGGACAGGGGAGTATCTGAGCAGTACTTC. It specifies CASSYARDRGVSEQYF.

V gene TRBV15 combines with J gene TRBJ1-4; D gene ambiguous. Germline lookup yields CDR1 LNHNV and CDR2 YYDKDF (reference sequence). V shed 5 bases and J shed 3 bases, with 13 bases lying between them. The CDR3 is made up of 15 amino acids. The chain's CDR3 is CATSASGSANEKLFF. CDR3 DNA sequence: TGTGCCACCAGCGCCTCGGGGTCGGCTAATGAAAAACTGTTTTTT.

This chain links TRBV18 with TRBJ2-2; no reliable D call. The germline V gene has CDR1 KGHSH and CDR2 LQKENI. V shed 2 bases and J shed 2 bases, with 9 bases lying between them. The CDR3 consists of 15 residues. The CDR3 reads CASSPMRHNTGELFF. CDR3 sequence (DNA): TGTGCCAGCTCACCAATGAGACACAACACCGGGGAGCTGTTTTTT.

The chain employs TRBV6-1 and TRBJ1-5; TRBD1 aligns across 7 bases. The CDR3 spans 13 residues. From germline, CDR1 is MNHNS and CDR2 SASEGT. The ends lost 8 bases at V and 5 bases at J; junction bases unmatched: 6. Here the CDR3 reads CASVGTVHQPQHF. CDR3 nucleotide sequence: TGTGCCAGCGTCGGGACAGTCCATCAGCCCCAGCATTTT.

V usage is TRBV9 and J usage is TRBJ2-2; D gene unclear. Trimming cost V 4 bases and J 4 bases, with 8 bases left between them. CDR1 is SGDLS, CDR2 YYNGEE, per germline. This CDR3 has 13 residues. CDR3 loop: CASSPIPTGELFF. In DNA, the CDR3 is TGTGCCAGCAGCCCAATCCCCACCGGGGAGCTGTTTTTT.

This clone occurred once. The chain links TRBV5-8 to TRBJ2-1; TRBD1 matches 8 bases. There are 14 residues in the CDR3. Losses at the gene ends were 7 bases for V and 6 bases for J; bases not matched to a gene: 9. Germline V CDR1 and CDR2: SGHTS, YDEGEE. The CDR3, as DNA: TGTGCCAGCGCCTGGGGCAGGGGGCTCAATGAGCAGTTCTTC. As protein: CASAWGRGLNEQFF.

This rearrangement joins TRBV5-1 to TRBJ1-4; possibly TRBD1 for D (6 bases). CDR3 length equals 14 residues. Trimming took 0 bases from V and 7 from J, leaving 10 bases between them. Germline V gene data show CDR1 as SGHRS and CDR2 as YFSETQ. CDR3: CASSLETGSEKLFF. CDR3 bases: TGCGCCAGCAGCTTGGAAACAGGGAGTGAAAAACTGTTTTTT.

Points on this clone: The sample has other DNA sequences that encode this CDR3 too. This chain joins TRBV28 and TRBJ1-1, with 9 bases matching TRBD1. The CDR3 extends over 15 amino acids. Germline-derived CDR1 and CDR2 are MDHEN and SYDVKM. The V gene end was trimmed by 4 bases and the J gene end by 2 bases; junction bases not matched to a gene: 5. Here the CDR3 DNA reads TGTGCCAGCAGTTCGCCGGGACAGGGCAACACTGAAGCTTTCTTT. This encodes CASSSPGQGNTEAFF.

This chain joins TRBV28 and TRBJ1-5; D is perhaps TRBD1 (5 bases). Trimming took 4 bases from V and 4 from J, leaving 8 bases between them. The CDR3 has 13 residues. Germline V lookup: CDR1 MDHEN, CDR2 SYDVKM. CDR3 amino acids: CASSSQGNQPQHF. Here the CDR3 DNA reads TGTGCCAGCAGTTCGCAGGGAAATCAGCCCCAGCATTTT.

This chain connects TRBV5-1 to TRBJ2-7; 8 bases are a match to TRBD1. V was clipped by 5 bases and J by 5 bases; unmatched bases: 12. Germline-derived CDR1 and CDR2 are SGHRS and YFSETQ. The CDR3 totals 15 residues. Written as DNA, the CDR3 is TGCGCCAGCAGATTTCAGGGGGCCGGTGGTAACGAGCAGTACTTC. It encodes CASRFQGAGGNEQYF.

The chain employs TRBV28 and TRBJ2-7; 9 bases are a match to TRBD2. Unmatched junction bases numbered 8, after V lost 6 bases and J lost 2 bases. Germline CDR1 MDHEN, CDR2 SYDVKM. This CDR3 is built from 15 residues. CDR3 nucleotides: TGTGCCAGCAGGGCGCCGACTAGCGGCACCTACGAGCAGTACTTC. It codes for CASRAPTSGTYEQYF.

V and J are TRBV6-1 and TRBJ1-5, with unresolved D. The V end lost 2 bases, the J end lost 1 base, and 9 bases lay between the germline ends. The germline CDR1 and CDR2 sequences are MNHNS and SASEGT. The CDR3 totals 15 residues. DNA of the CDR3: TGTGCCAGCAGTGAACTCAACGGGAGCAATCAGCCCCAGCATTTT. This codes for CASSELNGSNQPQHF.